This T cell receptor (beta chain) came from a study of T-cell memory formation after mild COVID-19. Study overall: The two donors had largely donor-specific TCR clusters. Whole-study results and caveats: Several responding clones turned up in pre-infection memory, indicating that cross-reactive memory may have taken part. Clones shrinking from day 15 to 85 showed even CD4/CD8 mixes; later expanders tilted CD4+.

From germline, CDR1 is SGHKS and CDR2 YYEKEE (reference sequence). There are 14 residues in the CDR3. Trimming took 4 bases from V and 6 from J; bases not matched to a gene: 9. On this clonotype: Its antigen remains unknown.

The 5'RACE method, run with constant-segment primers, produced TCR alpha and TCR beta cDNA libraries (carrying sample barcodes and UMIs). A single record per CDR3 protein comes from TCRdb applying MiXCR to the 5' RACE reads. The table shows about 240,000 distinct CDR3 sequences, with 8% to 9.5% occurring only once. The sample taken for sequencing was PBMCs or a T cell subset sorted from them (not recorded which). This chain uses TRBV5-5 with TRBJ1-1; TRBD1 matches 7 bases. This TCR derives from a man younger than 30 who had mild COVID-19 (a few samples of this study predate the infection). Cell type and time point are not known. Here the CDR3 reads CASSPRTGTSEAFF. For the CDR3, the DNA is TGTGCCAGCAGCCCCCGGACAGGAACATCTGAAGCTTTCTTT. Together with reference TRBV5-5 and TRBJ1-1, the CDR3 gives the full variable domain: DAGVTQSPTHLIKTRGQQVTLRCSPISGHKSVSWYQQVLGQGPQFIFQYYEKEERGRGNFPDRFSARQFPNYSSELNVNALLLGDSALYLCASSPRTGTSEAFFGQGTRLTVV.